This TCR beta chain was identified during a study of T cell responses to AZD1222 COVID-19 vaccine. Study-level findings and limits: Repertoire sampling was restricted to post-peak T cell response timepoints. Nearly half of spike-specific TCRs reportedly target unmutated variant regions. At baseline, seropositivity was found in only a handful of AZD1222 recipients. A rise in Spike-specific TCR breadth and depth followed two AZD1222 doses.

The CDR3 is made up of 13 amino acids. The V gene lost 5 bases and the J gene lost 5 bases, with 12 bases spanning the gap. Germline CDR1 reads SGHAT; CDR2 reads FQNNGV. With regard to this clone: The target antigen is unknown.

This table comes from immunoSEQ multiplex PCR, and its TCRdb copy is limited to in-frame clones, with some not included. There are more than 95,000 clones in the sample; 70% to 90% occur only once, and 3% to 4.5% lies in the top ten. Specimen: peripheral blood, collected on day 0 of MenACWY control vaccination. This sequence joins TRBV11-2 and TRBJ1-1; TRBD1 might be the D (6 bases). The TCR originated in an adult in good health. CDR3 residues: CASSLGRGTEAFF. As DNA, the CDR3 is TGTGCCAGCAGCCTGGGTAGGGGGACTGAAGCTTTCTTT.